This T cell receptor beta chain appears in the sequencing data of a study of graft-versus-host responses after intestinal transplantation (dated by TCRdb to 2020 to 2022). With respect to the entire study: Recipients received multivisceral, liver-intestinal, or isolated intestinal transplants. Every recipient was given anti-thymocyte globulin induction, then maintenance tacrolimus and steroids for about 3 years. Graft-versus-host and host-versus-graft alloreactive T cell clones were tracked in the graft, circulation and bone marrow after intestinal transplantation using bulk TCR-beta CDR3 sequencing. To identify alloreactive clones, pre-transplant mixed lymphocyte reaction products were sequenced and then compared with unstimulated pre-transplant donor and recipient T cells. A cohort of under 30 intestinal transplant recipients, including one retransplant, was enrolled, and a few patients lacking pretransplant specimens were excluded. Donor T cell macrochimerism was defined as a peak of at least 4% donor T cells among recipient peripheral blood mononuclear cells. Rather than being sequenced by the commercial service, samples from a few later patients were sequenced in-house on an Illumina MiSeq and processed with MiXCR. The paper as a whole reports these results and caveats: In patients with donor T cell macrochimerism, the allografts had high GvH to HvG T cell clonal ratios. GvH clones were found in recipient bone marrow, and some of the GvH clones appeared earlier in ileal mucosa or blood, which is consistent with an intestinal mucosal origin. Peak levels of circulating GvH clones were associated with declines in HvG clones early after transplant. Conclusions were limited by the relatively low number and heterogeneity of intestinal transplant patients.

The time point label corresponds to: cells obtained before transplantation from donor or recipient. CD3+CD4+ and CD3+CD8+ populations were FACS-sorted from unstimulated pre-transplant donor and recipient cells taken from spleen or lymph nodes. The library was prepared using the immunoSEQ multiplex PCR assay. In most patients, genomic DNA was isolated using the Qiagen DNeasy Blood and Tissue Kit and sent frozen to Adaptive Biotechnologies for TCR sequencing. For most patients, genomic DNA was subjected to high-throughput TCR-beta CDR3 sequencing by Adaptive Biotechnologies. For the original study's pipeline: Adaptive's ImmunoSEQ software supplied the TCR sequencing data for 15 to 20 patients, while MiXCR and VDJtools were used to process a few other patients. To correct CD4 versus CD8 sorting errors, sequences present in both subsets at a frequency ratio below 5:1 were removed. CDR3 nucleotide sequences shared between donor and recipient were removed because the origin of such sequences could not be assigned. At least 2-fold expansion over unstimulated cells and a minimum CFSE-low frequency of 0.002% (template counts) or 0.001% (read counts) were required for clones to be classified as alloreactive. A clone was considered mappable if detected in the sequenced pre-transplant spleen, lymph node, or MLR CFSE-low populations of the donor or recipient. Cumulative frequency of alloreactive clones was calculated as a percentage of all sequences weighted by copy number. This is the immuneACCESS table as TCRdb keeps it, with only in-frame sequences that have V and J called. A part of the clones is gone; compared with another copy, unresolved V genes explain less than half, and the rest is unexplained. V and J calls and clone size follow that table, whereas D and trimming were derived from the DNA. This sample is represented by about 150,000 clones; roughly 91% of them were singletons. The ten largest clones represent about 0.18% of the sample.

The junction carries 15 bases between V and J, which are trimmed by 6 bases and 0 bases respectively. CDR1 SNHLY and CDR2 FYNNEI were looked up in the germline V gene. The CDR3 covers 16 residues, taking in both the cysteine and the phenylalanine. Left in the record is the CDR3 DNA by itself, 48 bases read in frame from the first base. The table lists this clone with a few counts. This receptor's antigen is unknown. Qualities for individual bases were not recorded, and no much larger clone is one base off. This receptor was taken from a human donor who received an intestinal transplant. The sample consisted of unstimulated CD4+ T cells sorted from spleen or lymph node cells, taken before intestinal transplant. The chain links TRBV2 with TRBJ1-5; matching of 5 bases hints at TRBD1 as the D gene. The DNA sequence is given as TGTGCCAGCAGGGAGGCGGGACGGAATAGCAATCAGCCCCAGCATTTT. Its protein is CASREAGRNSNQPQHF.